The 28 T cell receptor beta chains presented below share a single source sample, sequenced in a study of Ad26.COV2.S vaccination and SARS-CoV-2 variants. Regarding treatment: around 19 received Ad26.COV2.S at low or high dose, single or two shots; about 5 received placebo; per-sample allocation not given. Vaccine and placebo recipients were sampled on day 63 after the first injection. This table comes from immunoSEQ multiplex PCR, and its TCRdb copy is limited to in-frame clones, with some not included. Of fewer than 400,000 clones listed, approximately 91% are singletons. The sample consisted of peripheral blood, taken in a trial of Ad26.COV2.S vaccine versus placebo. The receptors shown here come from a person between 18 and 65 years old who received the Ad26.COV2.S COVID-19 vaccine or a placebo.

The chain recombines TRBV19 with TRBJ2-7, with D possibly TRBD2 on 6 matching bases. The CDR3 spans 16 residues. Trimming left V 1 base short and J 3 bases short, with 16 bases between. The V gene's germline CDR1 is LNHDA and CDR2 SQIVND (reference sequence). The CDR3 nucleotides read TGTGCCAGTAGTATAGCGGGAGCTACGGTGCACTACGAGCAGTACTTC. Translated: CASSIAGATVHYEQYF.

This clone was recorded only once. The genes are TRBV25-1 and TRBJ2-2; no firm D call. Germline V gene sequence: CDR1 MGHDK, CDR2 SYGVNS. The ends were cut back, 2 bases at V and 0 bases at J, with 10 bases in the middle. This CDR3 has 16 residues. The CDR3 here is CASSERLASNTGELFF. CDR3 nucleotides: TGTGCCAGCAGTGAACGGTTAGCCTCGAACACCGGGGAGCTGTTTTTT.

The chain carries TRBV18 and TRBJ2-1; D perhaps matches TRBD1 (5 bases). This CDR3 region has 13 residues. The germline gives CDR1 KGHSH, CDR2 LQKENI. V was clipped by 4 bases and J by 10 bases, with 14 bases between them. The CDR3 coding sequence is TGTGCCAGCTCACAAAATGGGGCACGGGAGCAGTTCTTC. This encodes CASSQNGAREQFF.

This clone appeared a few times. The chain couples TRBV10-1 to TRBJ1-2; D call uncertain. CDR1 and CDR2 from the germline V gene are WNHNN and SYGVQD (reference sequence). This CDR3 spans 13 amino acids. Trimming removed 3 bases at V and 4 bases at J, with 9 bases between. CDR3 DNA sequence: TGCGCCAGCAGTGATGGCACTAGCTATGGCTACACCTTC. As protein: CASSDGTSYGYTF.

The table lists this clone with a few counts. The genes are TRBV5-6 and TRBJ1-2; TRBD1 matches 10 bases. This CDR3 has 14 residues. V was clipped by 5 bases and J by 8 bases; unmatched bases: 9. Germline CDR1 reads SGHDT; CDR2 reads YYEEEE. The CDR3 DNA reads as TGTGCCAGCAGGGGTACGAGGGACAGGGGAGGCTACACCTTC. Protein: CASRGTRDRGGYTF.

The chain combines TRBV5-4 with TRBJ2-1, with D maybe TRBD2 (5 bases). This CDR3 is built from 12 residues. Germline CDR1 is SGHNT and CDR2 is YYREEE (reference sequence). The V end was cut by 9 bases, the J end by 7 bases, with 14 bases between. CDR3 DNA sequence: TGTGCCATAACATCGGGGTGGAATGAGCAGTTCTTC. Amino acid sequence: CAITSGWNEQFF.

This chain uses TRBV19 with TRBJ2-4, with 7 bases lining up with TRBD1. The CDR3 is made up of 15 amino acids. Trimming cost V 6 bases and J 0 bases; bases outside gene matches: 5. Germline V gene sequence: CDR1 LNHDA, CDR2 SQIVND (reference sequence). DNA for the CDR3: TGTGCCAGTAGCGGGACAGCTCTAGCCAAAAACATTCAGTACTTC. It yields the protein CASSGTALAKNIQYF.

This clone was recorded only once. V usage is TRBV24-1 and J usage is TRBJ1-1; D is undetermined. Germline V gene sequence: CDR1 KGHDR, CDR2 SFDVKD. The CDR3 covers 13 residues. The germline V and J ends were trimmed by 5 bases and 1 base, with 7 bases remaining between them. The CDR3 nucleotides read TGTGCCACCAGTGGGGCAGCGAACACTGAAGCTTTCTTT. Its protein is CATSGAANTEAFF.

This chain joins TRBV11-2 and TRBJ2-7; D is ambiguous. With 5 bases removed from V and 4 bases from J, the gap between germline ends came to 6 bases. The CDR3 totals 11 residues. Germline CDR1 is SGHAT and CDR2 is FQNNGV. The DNA for the CDR3 is TGTGCCAGCAGCCTGGCTTACGAGCAGTACTTC. This translates into CASSLAYEQYF.

The chain links TRBV2 to TRBJ1-2; 8 bases fit TRBD1. The CDR3 is 14 amino acids. From germline, CDR1 is SNHLY and CDR2 FYNNEI. J was trimmed by 3 bases and V by 2 bases; bases with no gene match: 2. The CDR3, as DNA: TGTGCCAGCAGTGAACAGGGGGCGGACTATGGCTACACCTTC. Translation gives CASSEQGADYGYTF.

In its sample, this clone was seen once. The J gene is TRBJ1-1, the V gene TRBV6-5, with 10 nucleotides matching TRBD1. CDR3 length: 15 amino acids. V dropped 6 bases and J dropped 3; count of bases not matched to a gene: 7. Germline values: CDR1 MNHEY, CDR2 SVGAGI. CDR3 nucleotides: TGTGCCAGCAGCCCAATGACAGGGGGCTACACTGAAGCTTTCTTT. This encodes CASSPMTGGYTEAFF.

The chain couples TRBV28 to TRBJ1-4, with a weak D call TRBD1 (5 bases). CDR1 is MDHEN and CDR2 is SYDVKM in the germline V gene. CDR3 length: 14 residues. Trimming cost V 8 bases and J 0 bases, with 10 bases left between them. In DNA form, the CDR3 reads TGTGCCAGCGGCGCAGGGACAACTAATGAAAAACTGTTTTTT. Translated: CASGAGTTNEKLFF.

V and J are TRBV6-1 and TRBJ1-1, with 7 bases that match TRBD1. The trim removed 2 bases at V and 9 bases at J, leaving 3 bases unmatched. Per germline, CDR1 MNHNS and CDR2 SASEGT. This CDR3 is 12 amino acids long. The CDR3 is CASSEWGQKAFF. The CDR3 coding sequence is TGTGCCAGCAGTGAATGGGGACAGAAAGCTTTCTTT.

The chain employs TRBV2 and TRBJ1-1; the match to TRBD1 covers 9 bases. Germline CDR1 is SNHLY and CDR2 is FYNNEI. V gave up 6 bases and J gave up 11 bases; unmatched junction bases: 7. This CDR3 has 12 amino acids. In DNA, the CDR3 is TGTGCCAGCAGAGGACAGGGGCAAGGGGCTTTCTTT. Translation gives CASRGQGQGAFF. Full variable domain (missing parts from reference TRBV2 and TRBJ1-1): EPEVTQTPSHQVTQMGQEVILRCVPISNHLYFYWYRQILGQKVEFLVSFYNNEISEKSEIFDDQFSVERPDGSNFTLKIRSTKLEDSAMYFCASRGQGQGAFFGQGTRLTVV.

This chain uses TRBV7-2 with TRBJ2-1, with 8 bases aligning to TRBD2. V dropped 4 bases and J dropped 1; count of bases not matched to a gene: 3. The CDR3 loop spans 15 amino acids. CDR1 SGHTA and CDR2 FQGNSA come from the germline V gene. As DNA, the CDR3 is TGTGCCAGCAGCTCGACTAGCGAGTCCTACAATGAGCAGTTCTTC. Its translation is CASSSTSESYNEQFF. Combining the CDR3 with reference TRBV7-2 and TRBJ2-1 gives the whole variable domain GAGVSQSPSNKVTEKGKDVELRCDPISGHTALYWYRQSLGQGLEFLIYFQGNSAPDKSGLPSDRFSAERTGGSVSTLTIQRTQQEDSAVYLCASSSTSESYNEQFFGPGTRLTVL.

The chain employs TRBV27 and TRBJ2-2; the match to TRBD1 covers 8 bases. Germline CDR1 and CDR2: MNHEY and SMNVEV (reference sequence). The CDR3 consists of 14 residues. V lost 6 bases to trimming and J lost 4 bases; unmatched junction nucleotides: 4. The DNA of the CDR3 is TGTGCCAGCAGGCAGGGGGCTAGCACCGGGGAGCTGTTTTTT. Its translation is CASRQGASTGELFF.

As DNA, the CDR3 is TGTGCCTGGAGCGGACAGGGAGCTAACTATGGCTACACCTTC. This gives the protein CAWSGQGANYGYTF. V is TRBV30 and J is TRBJ1-2; 8 nucleotides line up with TRBD1. Per the germline V gene, CDR1 is GTSNPN and CDR2 is SVGIG (reference sequence). This CDR3 is 14 amino acids long. The junction had 3 bases not matched to a gene; V was cut back by 3 bases and J by 0 bases.

V usage is TRBV19 and J usage is TRBJ1-1; TRBD1 aligns across 10 bases. After removal of 3 bases from V and 6 bases from J, the junction contained 1 base not matched to a gene. This CDR3 comprises 13 residues. The germline V gene encodes CDR1 LNHDA and CDR2 SQIVND (reference sequence). The DNA for the CDR3 is TGTGCCAGTAGTATGGGACAGGGGCCTGAAGCTTTCTTT. As protein: CASSMGQGPEAFF.

The DNA of the CDR3 is TGTGCCAGCAGCTTATCCGGGTCAGGCCTGGAGACCCAGTACTTC. Translating gives CASSLSGSGLETQYF. The chain couples TRBV7-3 to TRBJ2-5; D gene ambiguous. Trimming shortened V by 2 bases and J by 5 bases, and 15 bases separated the two germline ends. CDR1 is SGHTA and CDR2 is FQGTGA in the germline V gene. The CDR3 extends over 15 amino acids.

This clone appeared once. The chain combines TRBV20-1 with TRBJ2-3, with D perhaps TRBD2 (5 bases). CDR3 length: 15 amino acids. Per the germline V gene, CDR1 is DFQATT and CDR2 is SNEGSKA (reference sequence). Trimming pared 3 bases from V and 0 bases from J, leaving 13 bases between. This chain's CDR3 is CSASSRDESTDTQYF. CDR3 sequence (DNA): TGCAGTGCTAGTTCCCGGGATGAGAGCACAGATACGCAGTATTTT.

CDR3 sequence: CASSTSGGHYEQYF. The CDR3 coding sequence is TGTGCCAGCAGTACCTCGGGGGGGCACTACGAGCAGTACTTC. The rearrangement uses TRBV6-2 or TRBV6-3 and TRBJ2-7, with 8 bases that match TRBD2. CDR1 and CDR2 (germline): MNHEY, SVGEGT. The CDR3 has 14 residues. V trimming: 5 bases; J trimming: 3 bases; junction bases outside the gene matches: 6.

The genes are TRBV19 and TRBJ2-1; tentative D call: TRBD2 (5 bases). Germline CDR1 reads LNHDA; CDR2 reads SQIVND (reference sequence). This CDR3 region has 12 residues. V was pared by 9 bases and J by 8 bases, with 14 bases between. The CDR3: CASGTRLDEQFF. The CDR3 DNA sequence: TGTGCCAGCGGAACTAGGCTCGATGAGCAGTTCTTC.

There are a few counts of this clone. This chain connects TRBV7-3 to TRBJ2-7, with D unresolved. V was shortened by 5 bases and J by 2 bases, with 10 bases between the two germline ends. The length of the CDR3 is 13 residues. Germline lookup yields CDR1 SGHTA and CDR2 FQGTGA. The DNA of the CDR3 is TGTGCCAGCAGCACCGGGTCCCCCTACGAGCAGTACTTC. This translates into CASSTGSPYEQYF. The full variable domain, with the rest looked up from reference TRBV7-3 and TRBJ2-7, is GAGVSQTPSNKVTEKGKYVELRCDPISGHTALYWYRQSLGQGPEFLIYFQGTGAADDSGLPNDRFFAVRPEGSVSTLKIQRTERGDSAVYLCASSTGSPYEQYFGPGTRLTVT.

The chain links TRBV12-5 to TRBJ2-7; 8 positions agree with TRBD1. With 2 bases clipped from V and 6 bases from J, the junction kept 12 bases outside the gene matches. CDR1 is LGHNT, CDR2 FRNRAP, per germline. The CDR3 has 16 residues. As DNA, the CDR3 is TGTGCTAGTGGTTTGCCATACCCCAGGGGGCAGGGCGAGCAGTACTTC. It codes for CASGLPYPRGQGEQYF.

This sequence joins TRBV2 and TRBJ1-5; a weak D match, TRBD1 (5 bases). The germline gives CDR1 SNHLY, CDR2 FYNNEI. Trimming took 6 bases from V and 1 from J, leaving 10 bases between them. The CDR3 is 14 amino acids. CDR3: CASRGTVSNQPQHF. CDR3 nucleotides: TGTGCCAGCAGGGGGACGGTCAGCAATCAGCCCCAGCATTTT.

The genes are TRBV27 and TRBJ2-7; 9 positions agree with TRBD1. Germline CDR1 reads MNHEY; CDR2 reads SMNVEV (reference sequence). The CDR3 is 13 residues long. The V and J ends lost 6 bases and 6 bases, in that order; junction bases with no gene match: 6. CDR3 region: CASRGTGLGEQYF. The CDR3 DNA reads TGTGCCAGCAGGGGGACAGGGTTAGGCGAGCAGTACTTC.

On this clone: The same CDR3 is also encoded by other DNA sequences in this sample. The rearrangement uses TRBV9 and TRBJ2-5; D could derive from TRBD1 or TRBD2 (5 bases each). V lost 0 bases to trimming and J lost 1 base, with 7 bases between them. This CDR3 contains 14 residues. Germline V CDR1 and CDR2: SGDLS, YYNGEE. This CDR3 is CASSVGGSQETQYF. Here the CDR3 DNA reads TGTGCCAGCAGCGTAGGGGGGTCCCAAGAGACCCAGTACTTC.

CDR3 nucleotides: TGTGCCAGCAGTGGAAGGGCCAGGGGGCGGGAGGGTGGAGATACGCAGTATTTT. Protein: CASSGRARGREGGDTQYF. This chain uses TRBV25-1 with TRBJ2-3; D may be TRBD2 (9 bases). This CDR3 region has 18 residues. Trimming removed 4 bases from V and 5 bases from J, with 25 bases in between. Germline V lookup: CDR1 MGHDK, CDR2 SYGVNS.